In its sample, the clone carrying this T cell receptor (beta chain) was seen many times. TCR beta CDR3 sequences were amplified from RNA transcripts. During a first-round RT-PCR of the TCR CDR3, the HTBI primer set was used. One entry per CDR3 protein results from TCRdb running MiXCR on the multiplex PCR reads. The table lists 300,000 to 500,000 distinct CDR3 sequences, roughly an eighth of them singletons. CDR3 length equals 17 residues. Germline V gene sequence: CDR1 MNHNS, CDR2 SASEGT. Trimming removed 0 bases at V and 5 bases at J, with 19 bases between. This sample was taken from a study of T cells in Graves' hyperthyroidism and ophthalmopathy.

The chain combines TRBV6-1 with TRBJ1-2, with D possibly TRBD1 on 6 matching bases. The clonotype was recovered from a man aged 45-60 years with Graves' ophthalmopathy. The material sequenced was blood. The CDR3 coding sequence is TGTGCCAGCAGTGAAGCGCGAAGGCCACAGGGTAATTATGGCTACACCTTC. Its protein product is CASSEARRPQGNYGYTF.